This TCR beta chain was profiled in a study of blood T cells in healthy people across ages. Study results and caveats: Long-lived and aged donors differed, with more naive CD4+ cells and higher diversity in the long-lived.

The CDR3 contains 14 residues. Trimming took 7 bases from V and 3 from J, leaving 13 bases between them. Per the germline V gene, CDR1 is SGHAT and CDR2 is FQNNGV. Peripheral blood was drawn, about 9.1 milliliters per donor. This clonotype was seen more than once but under ten times. Its antigen is undetermined. The authors ran a second PCR of roughly 6 to 12 cycles using a sample-barcoded 5' primer and a J-beta primer mix. TCRdb recomputed calls from the 5' RACE reads with MiXCR, one row per CDR3 protein. The table shows about 1 million distinct CDR3 sequences, with over 35% occurring only once. This chain links TRBV11-2 with TRBJ2-1; D ambiguous. The sample was blood. The clonotype comes from a woman aged 55-70 years in good health. The CDR3 reads CASNWVGSYNEQFF. The DNA for the CDR3 is TGTGCCAGCAACTGGGTGGGCAGCTACAATGAGCAGTTCTTC.